These T cell receptor beta chains were read from a single sample in a study of cytomegalovirus exposure and HLA in healthy donors. Sequencing was performed with immunoSEQ multiplex PCR; in TCRdb, only in-frame clones are kept and a portion is missing. The sample consists of some 81,000 clones, 65% to 75% of them appearing once. Sequencing used PBMCs. The source is a middle-aged woman in good health and CMV-seropositive. Each CDR3 is given with its conserved first and last residue. A D gene is named only where the DNA matches it firmly. For some rows the clone size is stated as once, few or many, or as a class when expanded; others skip it.

TRBJ1-5 TRBD1 once TRBV2 CASSEQGAGQPQHF TGTGCCAGCAGTGAGCAGGGGGCTGGTCAGCCCCAGCATTTT
TRBJ2-2 TRBD1 - TRBV6-6 CASSYGTGSGELFF TGTGCCAGCAGTTACGGGACAGGGTCCGGGGAGCTGTTTTTT
TRBJ2-2 - - TRBV7-2 CASSLMSGEGGELFF TGTGCCAGCAGCTTAATGTCGGGAGAGGGCGGGGAGCTGTTTTTT
TRBJ2-3 TRBD2 - TRBV7-9 CASSFTSGRLSDTQYF TGTGCCAGCAGCTTCACTAGCGGGAGGTTGTCGGATACGCAGTATTTT
TRBJ2-1 - - TRBV15 CATSRAGNEQFF TGTGCCACCAGCAGAGCGGGTAATGAGCAGTTCTTC
TRBJ2-7 TRBD2 - TRBV5-4 CASSLAGSGKSLYEQYF TGTGCCAGCAGCTTGGCCGGAAGCGGGAAAAGTCTCTACGAGCAGTACTTC
TRBJ1-2 - - TRBV20-1 CSARGAGGRTF TGCAGTGCTAGAGGGGCCGGGGGGCGAACCTTC
TRBJ2-3 TRBD2 - TRBV5-1 CASSLGSGGSTDTQYF TGCGCCAGCAGCTTGGGGAGCGGGGGAAGCACAGATACGCAGTATTTT
TRBJ2-1 TRBD2 - TRBV9 CASSVGSGSSYNEQFF TGTGCCAGCAGCGTAGGGAGCGGGAGTAGCTACAATGAGCAGTTCTTC
TRBJ2-7 TRBD2 - TRBV11-2 CASSPRTSGTYEQYF TGTGCCAGCAGCCCAAGGACTAGCGGGACCTACGAGCAGTACTTC
TRBJ1-1 TRBD1 - TRBV6-5 CACSYRGTEAFF TGTGCCTGCAGCTACAGGGGCACTGAAGCTTTCTTT
TRBJ1-3 - - TRBV29-1 CSVEEYSGNTIYF TGCAGCGTTGAAGAATACTCTGGAAACACCATATATTTT
TRBJ1-6 - - TRBV18 CASSPREGISPLHF TGTGCCAGCTCACCAAGGGAGGGTATTTCACCCCTCCACTTT
TRBJ1-5 TRBD1 - TRBV30 CACGTVNSNQPQHF TGTGCCTGTGGGACAGTTAATAGCAATCAGCCCCAGCATTTT
TRBJ2-7 - few TRBV29-1 CSVESVGGSSYEQYF TGCAGCGTTGAATCGGTGGGGGGTAGCTCCTACGAGCAGTACTTC
TRBJ2-2 - - TRBV7-6 CASSLVRTGELFF TGTGCCAGCAGCTTAGTGCGTACCGGGGAGCTGTTTTTT
TRBJ1-2 - - TRBV5-1 CASSLGVSCTF TGCGCCAGCAGCTTGGGGGTTAGCTGCACCTTC
TRBJ1-2 TRBD1 - TRBV5-6 CASRPRGQTYGYTF TGTGCCAGCAGGCCCAGGGGACAGACCTATGGCTACACCTTC
TRBJ1-2 - few TRBV4-3 CASSQAARGNGYTF TGCGCCAGCAGCCAAGCCGCCCGGGGGAATGGCTACACCTTC
TRBJ2-6 TRBD1 - TRBV7-9 CASSPGTGPGANVLTF TGTGCCAGCAGTCCCGGGACAGGGCCAGGGGCCAACGTCCTGACTTTC
TRBJ2-1 - - TRBV18 CASSRPPGFNEQFF TGTGCCAGCTCACGACCCCCCGGGTTCAATGAGCAGTTCTTC
TRBJ2-7 TRBD2 once TRBV10-1 CASSEGLAGSAGEQYF TGCGCCAGCAGTGAAGGACTAGCGGGATCCGCGGGCGAGCAGTACTTC
TRBJ1-1 - - TRBV29-1 CSVEETGGEAFF TGCAGCGTTGAAGAAACGGGGGGTGAAGCTTTCTTT
TRBJ2-1 TRBD1 - TRBV28 CASSFLETGGLDEQFF TGTGCCAGCAGTTTCCTTGAGACAGGGGGGCTGGATGAGCAGTTCTTC
TRBJ1-1 - once TRBV6-4 CASSPQFGAIEAFF TGTGCCAGCAGCCCCCAGTTTGGAGCCATAGAAGCTTTCTTT